This TCR beta chain derives from a study of CXCR3-negative and CXCR3-positive naive CD8 T cells. Study observations and caveats: In CXCR3-positive naive cells, the TRB CDR3s were more hydrophobic than in CXCR3-negative naive cells. In naive cells, CXCR3-negative and CXCR3-positive subsets had similar TRBV-TRBJ usage; memory cells differed. Upon cryopreservation, CXCR3 expression partially decreased, and most assays used fresh PBMCs.

Remarks on this clonotype: Antigen specificity is unknown.

The authors made the TRB cDNA libraries by 5' RACE using UMI labels. Following a re-call of the 5' RACE reads, TCRdb has one entry per CDR3 protein and lacks DNA. In total, the table holds over 5,500 distinct CDR3 sequences. Material for sequencing was naive CXCR3+ CD8+ T cells from blood. Subset defined: CD45RO-CCR7+CD27+CD95- naive CD8+ T cells expressing CXCR3 (TNR3+). The receptor's source is a human donor in good health. Some clones in this sample may be carry-over from other donors' samples.

The chain's CDR3 is CASTTPGQNSYEQYF. This rearrangement joins TRBV2 to TRBJ2-7; TCRdb returns TRBD1, unconfirmable since there is no DNA. The CDR3 consists of 15 residues. Germline V lookup: CDR1 SNHLY, CDR2 FYNNEI.